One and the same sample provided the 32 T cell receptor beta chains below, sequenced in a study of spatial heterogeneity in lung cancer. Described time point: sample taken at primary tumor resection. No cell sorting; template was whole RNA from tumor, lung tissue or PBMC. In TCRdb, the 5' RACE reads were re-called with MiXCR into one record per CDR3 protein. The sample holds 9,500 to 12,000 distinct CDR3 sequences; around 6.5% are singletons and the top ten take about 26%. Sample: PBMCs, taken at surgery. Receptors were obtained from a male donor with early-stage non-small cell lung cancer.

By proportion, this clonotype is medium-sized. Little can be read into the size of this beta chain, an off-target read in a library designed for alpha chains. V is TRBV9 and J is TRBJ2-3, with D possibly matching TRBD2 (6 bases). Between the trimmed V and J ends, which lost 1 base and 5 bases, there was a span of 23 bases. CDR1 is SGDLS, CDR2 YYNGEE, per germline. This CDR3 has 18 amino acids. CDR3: CASSVRPGGVSAGDTQYF. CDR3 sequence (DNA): TGTGCCAGCAGCGTACGCCCAGGAGGGGTTAGCGCGGGAGATACGCAGTATTTT.

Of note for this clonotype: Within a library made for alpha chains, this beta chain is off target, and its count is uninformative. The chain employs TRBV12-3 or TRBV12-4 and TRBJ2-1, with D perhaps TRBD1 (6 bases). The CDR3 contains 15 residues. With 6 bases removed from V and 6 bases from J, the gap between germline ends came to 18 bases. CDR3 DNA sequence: TGTGCCAGCAGGCCAACAGGGAATCCCCTCAATGAGCAGTTCTTC. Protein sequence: CASRPTGNPLNEQFF.

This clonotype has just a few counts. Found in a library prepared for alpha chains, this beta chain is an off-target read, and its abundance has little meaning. The CDR3 loop reads CASRDAGGAGYEQYF. CDR3 nucleotides: TGTGCCAGCAGGGACGCAGGGGGCGCAGGCTACGAGCAGTACTTC. The J gene is TRBJ2-7, the V gene TRBV6-2 or TRBV6-3; TRBD1 agrees at 8 bases. The germline V gene encodes CDR1 MNHEY and CDR2 SVGEGT. Trimming took 6 bases from V and 3 from J; bases not matched to a gene: 10. The CDR3 sequence is 15 residues long.

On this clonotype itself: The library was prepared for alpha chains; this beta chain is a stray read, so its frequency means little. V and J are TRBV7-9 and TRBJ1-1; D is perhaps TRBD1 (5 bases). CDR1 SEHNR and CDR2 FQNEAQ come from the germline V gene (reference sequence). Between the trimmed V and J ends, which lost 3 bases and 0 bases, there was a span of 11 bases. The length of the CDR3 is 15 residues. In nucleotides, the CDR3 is TGTGCCAGCAGCTTCCCCAGGGTCGTGAACACTGAAGCTTTCTTT. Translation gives CASSFPRVVNTEAFF.

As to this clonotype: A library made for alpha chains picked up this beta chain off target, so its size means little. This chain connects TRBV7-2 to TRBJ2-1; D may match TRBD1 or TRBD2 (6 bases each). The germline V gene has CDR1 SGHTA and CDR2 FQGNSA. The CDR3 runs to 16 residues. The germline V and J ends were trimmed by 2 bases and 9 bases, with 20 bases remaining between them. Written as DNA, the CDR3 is TGTGCCAGCAGCTTAAACGGGGGCGCAACAAGAAGTGAGCAGTTCTTC. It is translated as CASSLNGGATRSEQFF.

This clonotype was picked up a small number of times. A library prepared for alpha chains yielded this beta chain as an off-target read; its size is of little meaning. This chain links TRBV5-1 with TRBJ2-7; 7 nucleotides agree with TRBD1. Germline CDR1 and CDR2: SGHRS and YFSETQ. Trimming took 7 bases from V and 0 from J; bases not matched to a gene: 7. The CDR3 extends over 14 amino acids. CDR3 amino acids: CASAPGQPSYEQYF. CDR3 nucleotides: TGCGCCAGCGCTCCGGGACAGCCCTCCTACGAGCAGTACTTC. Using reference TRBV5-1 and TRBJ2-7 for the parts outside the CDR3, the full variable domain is KAGVTQTPRYLIKTRGQQVTLSCSPISGHRSVSWYQQTPGQGLQFLFEYFSETQRNKGNFPGRFSGRQFSNSRSEMNVSTLELGDSALYLCASAPGQPSYEQYFGPGTRLTVT.

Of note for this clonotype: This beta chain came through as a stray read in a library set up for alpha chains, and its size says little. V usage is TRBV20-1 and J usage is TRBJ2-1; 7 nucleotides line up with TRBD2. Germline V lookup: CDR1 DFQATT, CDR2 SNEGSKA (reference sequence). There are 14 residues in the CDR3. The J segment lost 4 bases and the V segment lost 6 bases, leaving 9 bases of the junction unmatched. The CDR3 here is CSATSSGVYNEQFF. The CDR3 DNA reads TGCAGTGCGACTTCTAGCGGCGTATACAATGAGCAGTTCTTC.

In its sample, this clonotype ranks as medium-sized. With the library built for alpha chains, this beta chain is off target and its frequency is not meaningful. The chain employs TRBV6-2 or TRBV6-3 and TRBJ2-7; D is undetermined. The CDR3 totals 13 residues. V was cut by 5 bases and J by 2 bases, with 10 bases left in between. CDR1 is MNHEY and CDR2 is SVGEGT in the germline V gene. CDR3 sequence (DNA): TGTGCCAGCAGTCTGACACCCACCTACGAGCAGTACTTC. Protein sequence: CASSLTPTYEQYF.

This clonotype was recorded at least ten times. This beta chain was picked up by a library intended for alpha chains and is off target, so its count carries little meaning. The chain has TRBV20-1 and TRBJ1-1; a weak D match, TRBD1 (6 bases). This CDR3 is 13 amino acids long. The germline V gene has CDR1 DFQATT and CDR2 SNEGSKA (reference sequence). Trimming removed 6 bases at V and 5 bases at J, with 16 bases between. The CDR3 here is CSARRGAGTEAFF. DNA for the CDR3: TGCAGTGCCCGACGGGGGGCCGGGACTGAAGCTTTCTTT.

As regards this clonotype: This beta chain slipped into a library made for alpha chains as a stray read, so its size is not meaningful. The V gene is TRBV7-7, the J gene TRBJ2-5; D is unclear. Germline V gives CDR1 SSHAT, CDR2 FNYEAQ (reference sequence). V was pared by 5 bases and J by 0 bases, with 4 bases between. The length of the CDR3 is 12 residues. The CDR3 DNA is TGTGCCAGCAGCCCGGACCAAGAGACCCAGTACTTC. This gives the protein CASSPDQETQYF.

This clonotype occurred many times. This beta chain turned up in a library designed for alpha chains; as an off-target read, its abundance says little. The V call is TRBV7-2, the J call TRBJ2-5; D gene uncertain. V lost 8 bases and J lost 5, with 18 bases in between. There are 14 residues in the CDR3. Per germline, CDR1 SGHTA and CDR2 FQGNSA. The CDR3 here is CASGGLPLRETQYF. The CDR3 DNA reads TGTGCCAGCGGTGGGCTGCCTCTCAGGGAGACCCAGTACTTC.

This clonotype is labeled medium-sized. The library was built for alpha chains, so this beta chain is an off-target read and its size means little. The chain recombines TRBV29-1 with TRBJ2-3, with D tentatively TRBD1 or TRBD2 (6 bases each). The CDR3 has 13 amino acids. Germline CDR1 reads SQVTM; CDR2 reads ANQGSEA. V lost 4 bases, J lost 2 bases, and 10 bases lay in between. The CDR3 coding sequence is TGCAGCGTTGGAGGGGGGTCCACAGATACGCAGTATTTT. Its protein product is CSVGGGSTDTQYF.

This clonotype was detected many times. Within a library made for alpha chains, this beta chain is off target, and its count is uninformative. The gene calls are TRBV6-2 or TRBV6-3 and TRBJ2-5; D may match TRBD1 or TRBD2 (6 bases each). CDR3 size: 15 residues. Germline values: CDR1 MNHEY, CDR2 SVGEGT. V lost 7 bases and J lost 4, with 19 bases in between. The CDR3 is CASNLAGTSPETQYF. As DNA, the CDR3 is TGTGCCAGCAACTTGGCGGGGACATCCCCAGAGACCCAGTACTTC.

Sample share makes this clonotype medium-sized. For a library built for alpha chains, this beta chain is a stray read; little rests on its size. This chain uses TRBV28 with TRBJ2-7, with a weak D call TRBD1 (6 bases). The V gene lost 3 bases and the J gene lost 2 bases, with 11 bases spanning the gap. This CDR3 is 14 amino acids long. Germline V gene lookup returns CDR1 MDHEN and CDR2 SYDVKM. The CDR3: CASSFLTGPYEQYF. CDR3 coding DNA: TGTGCCAGCAGTTTCCTGACAGGCCCCTACGAGCAGTACTTC. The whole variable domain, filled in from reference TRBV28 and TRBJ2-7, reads DVKVTQSSRYLVKRTGEKVFLECVQDMDHENMFWYRQDPGLGLRLIYFSYDVKMKEKGDIPEGYSVSREKKERFSLILESASTNQTSMYLCASSFLTGPYEQYFGPGTRLTVT.

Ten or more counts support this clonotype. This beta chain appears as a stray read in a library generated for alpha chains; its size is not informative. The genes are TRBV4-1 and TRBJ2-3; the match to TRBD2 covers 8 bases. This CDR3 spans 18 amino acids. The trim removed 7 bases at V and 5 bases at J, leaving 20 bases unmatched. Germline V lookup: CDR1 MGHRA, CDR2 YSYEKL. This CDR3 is CASNTNAGPGGRGDTQYF. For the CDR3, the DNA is TGCGCCAGCAACACAAACGCCGGTCCGGGGGGGAGAGGAGATACGCAGTATTTT.

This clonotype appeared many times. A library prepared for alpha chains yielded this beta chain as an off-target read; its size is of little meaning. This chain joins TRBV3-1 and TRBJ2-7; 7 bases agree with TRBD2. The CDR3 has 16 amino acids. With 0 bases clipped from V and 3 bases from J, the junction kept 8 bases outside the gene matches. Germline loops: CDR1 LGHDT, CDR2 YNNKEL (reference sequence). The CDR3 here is CASSQEGTIKNYEQYF. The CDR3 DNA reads TGTGCCAGCAGCCAAGAGGGGACTATCAAAAACTACGAGCAGTACTTC.

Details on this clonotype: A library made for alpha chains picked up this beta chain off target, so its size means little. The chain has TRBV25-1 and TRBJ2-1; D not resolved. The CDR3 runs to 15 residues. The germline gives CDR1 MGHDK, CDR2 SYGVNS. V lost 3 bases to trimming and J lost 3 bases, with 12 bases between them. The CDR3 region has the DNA TGTGCCAGCAGTGAGCGTCGGCCCGACTACAATGAGCAGTTCTTC. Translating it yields CASSERRPDYNEQFF.

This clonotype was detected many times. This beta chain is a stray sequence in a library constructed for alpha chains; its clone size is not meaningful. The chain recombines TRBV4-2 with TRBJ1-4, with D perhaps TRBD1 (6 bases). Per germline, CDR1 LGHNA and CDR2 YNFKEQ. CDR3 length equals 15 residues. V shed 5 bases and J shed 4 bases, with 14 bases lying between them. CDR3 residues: CASSNLDRSNEKLFF. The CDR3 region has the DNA TGTGCCAGCAGCAACCTGGACAGAAGTAATGAAAAACTGTTTTTT.

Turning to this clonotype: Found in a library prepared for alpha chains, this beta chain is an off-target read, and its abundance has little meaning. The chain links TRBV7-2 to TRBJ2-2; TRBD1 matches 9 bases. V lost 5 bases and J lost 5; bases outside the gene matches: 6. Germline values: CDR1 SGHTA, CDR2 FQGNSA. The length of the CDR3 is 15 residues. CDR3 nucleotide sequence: TGTGCCAGCAGCCTGGGACAGGGATGGACCGGGGAGCTGTTTTTT. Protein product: CASSLGQGWTGELFF.

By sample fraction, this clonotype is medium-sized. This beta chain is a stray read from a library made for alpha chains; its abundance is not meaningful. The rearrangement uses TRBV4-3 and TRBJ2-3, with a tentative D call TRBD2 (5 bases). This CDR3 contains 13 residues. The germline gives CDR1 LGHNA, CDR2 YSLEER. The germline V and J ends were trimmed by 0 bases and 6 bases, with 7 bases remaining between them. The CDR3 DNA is TGCGCCAGCAGCCAAGATGGCGGGGATACGCAGTATTTT. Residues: CASSQDGGDTQYF.

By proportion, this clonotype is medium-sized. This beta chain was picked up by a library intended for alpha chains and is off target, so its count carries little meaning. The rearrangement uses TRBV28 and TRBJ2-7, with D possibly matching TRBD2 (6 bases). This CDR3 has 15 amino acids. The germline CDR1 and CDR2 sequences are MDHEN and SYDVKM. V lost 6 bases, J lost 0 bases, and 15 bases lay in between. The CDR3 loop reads CASRFSGTASYEQYF. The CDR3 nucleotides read TGTGCCAGCAGATTCTCCGGGACTGCCTCCTACGAGCAGTACTTC.

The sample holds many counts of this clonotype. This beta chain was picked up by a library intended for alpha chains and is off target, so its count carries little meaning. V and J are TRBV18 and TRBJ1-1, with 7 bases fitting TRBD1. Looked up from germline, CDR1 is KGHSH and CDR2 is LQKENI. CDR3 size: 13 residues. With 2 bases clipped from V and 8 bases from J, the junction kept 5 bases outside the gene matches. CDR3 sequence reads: CASSPDREAEAFF. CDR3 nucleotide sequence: TGTGCCAGCTCACCAGACAGGGAAGCGGAAGCTTTCTTT.

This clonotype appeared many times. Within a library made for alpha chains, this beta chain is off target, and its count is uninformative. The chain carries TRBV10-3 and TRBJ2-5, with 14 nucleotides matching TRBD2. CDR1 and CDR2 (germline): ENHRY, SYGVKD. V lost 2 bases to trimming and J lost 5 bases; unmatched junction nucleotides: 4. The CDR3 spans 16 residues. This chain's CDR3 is CAISEGTSGRGETQYF. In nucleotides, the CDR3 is TGTGCCATCAGTGAGGGGACTAGCGGGAGAGGGGAGACCCAGTACTTC.

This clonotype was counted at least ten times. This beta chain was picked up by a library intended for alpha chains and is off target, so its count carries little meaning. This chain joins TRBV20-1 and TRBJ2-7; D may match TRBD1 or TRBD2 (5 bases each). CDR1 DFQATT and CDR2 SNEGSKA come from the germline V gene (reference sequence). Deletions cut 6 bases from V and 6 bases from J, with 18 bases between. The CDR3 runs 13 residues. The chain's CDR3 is CSAPRGRLPEQYF. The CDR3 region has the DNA TGCAGTGCCCCTCGGGGCCGACTACCCGAGCAGTACTTC.

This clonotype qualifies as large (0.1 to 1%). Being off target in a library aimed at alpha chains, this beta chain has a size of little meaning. For the CDR3, the DNA is TGTGCCAGCAGTTTTAGACAGGACCAAGAGACCCAGTACTTC. As protein: CASSFRQDQETQYF. V gene TRBV28 combines with J gene TRBJ2-5; possible D gene TRBD1, 6 bases. The germline V gene encodes CDR1 MDHEN and CDR2 SYDVKM. The CDR3 loop spans 14 amino acids. The ends were cut back, 3 bases at V and 0 bases at J, with 8 bases in the middle.

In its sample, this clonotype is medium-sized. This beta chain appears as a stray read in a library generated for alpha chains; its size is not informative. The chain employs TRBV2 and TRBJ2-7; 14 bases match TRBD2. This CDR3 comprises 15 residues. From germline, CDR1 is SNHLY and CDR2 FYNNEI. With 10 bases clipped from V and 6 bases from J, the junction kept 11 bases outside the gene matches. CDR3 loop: CANRFGTSGSSEQYF. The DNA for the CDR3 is TGTGCCAACCGCTTCGGGACTAGCGGGAGTAGCGAGCAGTACTTC. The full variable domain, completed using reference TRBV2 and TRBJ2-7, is EPEVTQTPSHQVTQMGQEVILRCVPISNHLYFYWYRQILGQKVEFLVSFYNNEISEKSEIFDDQFSVERPDGSNFTLKIRSTKLEDSAMYFCANRFGTSGSSEQYFGPGTRLTVT.

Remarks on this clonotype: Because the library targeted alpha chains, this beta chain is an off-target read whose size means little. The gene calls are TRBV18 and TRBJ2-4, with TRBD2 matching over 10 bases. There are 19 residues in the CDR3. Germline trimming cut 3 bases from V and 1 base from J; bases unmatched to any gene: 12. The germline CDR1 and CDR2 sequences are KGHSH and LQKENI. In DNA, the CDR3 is TGTGCCAGCTCACCCCAGACAGCGGGGGGGCCTTTGGCCAAAAACATTCAGTACTTC. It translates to CASSPQTAGGPLAKNIQYF.

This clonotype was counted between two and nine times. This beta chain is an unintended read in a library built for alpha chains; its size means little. The DNA of the CDR3 is TGTGCCAGCAGATGGACAGGGGGCTTTGTGTGGTCTGGAAACACCATATATTTT. Amino acids: CASRWTGGFVWSGNTIYF. The rearrangement links TRBV6-1 to TRBJ1-3; 11 nucleotides agree with TRBD1. The CDR3 length is 18 residues. J was trimmed by 1 base and V by 6 bases; bases with no gene match: 11. Germline V lookup: CDR1 MNHNS, CDR2 SASEGT.

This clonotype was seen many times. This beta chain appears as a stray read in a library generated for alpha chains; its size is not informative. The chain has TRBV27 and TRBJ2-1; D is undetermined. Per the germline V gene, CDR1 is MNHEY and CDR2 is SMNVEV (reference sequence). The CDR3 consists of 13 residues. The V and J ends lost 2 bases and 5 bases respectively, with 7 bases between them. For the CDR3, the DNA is TGTGCCAGCAGTTTACTTGCAGACAATGAGCAGTTCTTC. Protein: CASSLLADNEQFF.

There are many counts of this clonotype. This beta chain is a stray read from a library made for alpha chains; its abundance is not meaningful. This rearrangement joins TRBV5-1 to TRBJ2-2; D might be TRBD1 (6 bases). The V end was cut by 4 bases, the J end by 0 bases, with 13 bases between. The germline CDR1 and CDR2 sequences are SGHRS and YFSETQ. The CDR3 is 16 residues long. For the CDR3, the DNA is TGCGCCAGCAGCGCCACCGGGACACCGAACACCGGGGAGCTGTTTTTT. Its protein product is CASSATGTPNTGELFF.

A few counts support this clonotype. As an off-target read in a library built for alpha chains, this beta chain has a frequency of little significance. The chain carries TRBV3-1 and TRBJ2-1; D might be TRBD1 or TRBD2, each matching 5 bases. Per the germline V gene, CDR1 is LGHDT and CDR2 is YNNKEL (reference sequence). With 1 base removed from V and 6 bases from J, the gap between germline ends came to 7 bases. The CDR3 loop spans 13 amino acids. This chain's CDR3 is CASSQGGVNEQFF. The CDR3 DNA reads TGTGCCAGCAGCCAAGGAGGGGTCAATGAGCAGTTCTTC.

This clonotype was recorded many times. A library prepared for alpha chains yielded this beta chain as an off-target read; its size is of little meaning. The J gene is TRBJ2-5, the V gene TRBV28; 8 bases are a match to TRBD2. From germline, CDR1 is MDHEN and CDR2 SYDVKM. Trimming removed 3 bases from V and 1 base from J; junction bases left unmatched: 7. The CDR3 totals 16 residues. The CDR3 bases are TGTGCCAGCAGTTTGGTGGGGCTAGCGGGCCAAGAGACCCAGTACTTC. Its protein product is CASSLVGLAGQETQYF.